This T cell receptor (beta chain) is from a study of T cells after posttransplantation cyclophosphamide. Treatment was busulfan-fludarabine conditioning, a marrow graft, and cyclophosphamide on days +3 and +4. V dropped 3 bases and J dropped 7 bases, with 12 bases sitting between them. The CDR3 is 12 residues long. Germline V lookup: CDR1 SQVTM, CDR2 ANQGSEA. Clones were sequenced by immunoSEQ multiplex PCR, and TCRdb holds only the in-frame ones, with some missing. This sample yields 8,500 to 13,000 clones, of which more than 75% are seen a single time; 27% belongs to the top ten. Details on this clone: Its target is not known.

Study conclusions and caveats: TRB overlap between skin or GI tissue T cells and blood was limited.

The chain joins TRBV29-1 to TRBJ1-1; D gene uncertain. This TCR was sampled from a male patient aged 25 to 39 who received an allogeneic stem cell transplant from a related donor, was CMV-positive, and had acute GVHD only. The graft donor may be the source of some T cells. The specimen was CD4+ T cells sorted from PBMCs, collected after allogeneic stem cell transplant with posttransplant cyclophosphamide. The CDR3 is CSVDSYSGEAFF. The CDR3 region has the DNA TGCAGCGTTGACAGTTATTCAGGTGAAGCTTTCTTT.